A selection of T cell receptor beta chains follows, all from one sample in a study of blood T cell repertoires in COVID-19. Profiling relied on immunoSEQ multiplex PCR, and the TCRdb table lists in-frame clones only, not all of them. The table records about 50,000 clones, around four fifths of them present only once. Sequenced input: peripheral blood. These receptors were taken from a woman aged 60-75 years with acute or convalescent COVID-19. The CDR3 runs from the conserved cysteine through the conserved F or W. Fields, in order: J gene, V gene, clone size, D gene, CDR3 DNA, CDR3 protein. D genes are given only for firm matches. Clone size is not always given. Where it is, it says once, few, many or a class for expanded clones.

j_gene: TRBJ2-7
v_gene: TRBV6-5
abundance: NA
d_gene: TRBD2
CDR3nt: TGTGCCAGCACCAACCTAGCGGGGGTCTACGAGCAGTACTTC
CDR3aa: CASTNLAGVYEQYF

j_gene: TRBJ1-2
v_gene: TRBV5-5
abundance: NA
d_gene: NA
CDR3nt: TGTGCCAGCAGCTTGGCCGGGATTTTGAATGGCTACACCTTC
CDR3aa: CASSLAGILNGYTF

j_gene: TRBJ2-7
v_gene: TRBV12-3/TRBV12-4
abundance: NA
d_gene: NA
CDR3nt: TGTGCCAGCAAGCGTGGGGGCGCGTACGAGCAGTACTTC
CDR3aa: CASKRGGAYEQYF

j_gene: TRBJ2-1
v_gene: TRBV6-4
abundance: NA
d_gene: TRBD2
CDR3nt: TGTGCCAGCAGTGACTCACTAGCGGGAGGGAATGAGCAGTTCTTC
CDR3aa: CASSDSLAGGNEQFF

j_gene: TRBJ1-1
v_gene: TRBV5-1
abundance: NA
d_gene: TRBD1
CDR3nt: TGCGCCAGCAGCTGGACCAGGGGGACTGAAGCTTTCTTT
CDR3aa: CASSWTRGTEAFF

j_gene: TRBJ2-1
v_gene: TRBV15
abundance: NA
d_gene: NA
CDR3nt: TGTGCCACCAGCAGAGGAGGGGGGGATATCGATGAGCAGTTCTTC
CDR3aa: CATSRGGGDIDEQFF

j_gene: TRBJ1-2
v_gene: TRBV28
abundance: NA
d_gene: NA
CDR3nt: TGTGCCAGCAAGGGGTCAGCGTATTTCTATGGCTACACCTTC
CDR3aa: CASKGSAYFYGYTF

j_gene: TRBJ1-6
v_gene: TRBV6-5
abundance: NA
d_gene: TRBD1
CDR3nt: TGTGCCACCTCTGGACAGGTGACGATAAATTCACCCCTCCACTTT
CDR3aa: CATSGQVTINSPLHF

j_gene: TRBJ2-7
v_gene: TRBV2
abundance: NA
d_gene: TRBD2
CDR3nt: TGTGCCAGCAAGATTCCTAGCGGGTTCTCCTACGAGCAGTACTTC
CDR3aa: CASKIPSGFSYEQYF

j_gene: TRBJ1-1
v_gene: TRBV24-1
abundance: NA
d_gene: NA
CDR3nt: TGTGCCACCAGTGGACAGTTGAACACTGAAGCTTTCTTT
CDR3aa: CATSGQLNTEAFF

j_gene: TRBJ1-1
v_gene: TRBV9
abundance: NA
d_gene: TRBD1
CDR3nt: TGTGCCAGCAGCCAAACAGACGACAGGGTCACTGAAGCTTTCTTT
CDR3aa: CASSQTDDRVTEAFF

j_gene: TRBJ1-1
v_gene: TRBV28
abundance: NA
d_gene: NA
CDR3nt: TGTGCCAGCAGTTTAGGTGGTCGGGGTGAAGCTTTCTTT
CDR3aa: CASSLGGRGEAFF

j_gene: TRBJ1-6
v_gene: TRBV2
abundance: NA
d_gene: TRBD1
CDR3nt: TGTGCCACTAGACAGGGTAATTCACCCCTCCACTTT
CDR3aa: CATRQGNSPLHF

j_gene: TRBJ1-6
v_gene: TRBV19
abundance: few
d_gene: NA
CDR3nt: TGTGCCAGTAGTAGTAGACAGCCTGATTCACCCCTCCACTTT
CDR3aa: CASSSRQPDSPLHF

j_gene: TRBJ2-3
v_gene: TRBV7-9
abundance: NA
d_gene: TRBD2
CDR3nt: TGTGCCAGCAGCCGACGGGGGGGAATAGAAGATACGCAGTATTTT
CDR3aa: CASSRRGGIEDTQYF

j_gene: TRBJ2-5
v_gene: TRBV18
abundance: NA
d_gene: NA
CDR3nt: TGTGCCAGCTCACCCGGGAGAGGCGAGACCCAGTACTTC
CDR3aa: CASSPGRGETQYF

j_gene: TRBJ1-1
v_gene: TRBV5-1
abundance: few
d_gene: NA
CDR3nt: TGCGCCAGCAGTTCCGGGATTACTATGAACACTGAAGCTTTCTTT
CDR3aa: CASSSGITMNTEAFF

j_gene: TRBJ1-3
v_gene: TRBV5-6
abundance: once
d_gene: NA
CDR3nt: TGTGCCAGCAGCTTGCAGGTTCGGGGAAACACCATATATTTT
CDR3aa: CASSLQVRGNTIYF

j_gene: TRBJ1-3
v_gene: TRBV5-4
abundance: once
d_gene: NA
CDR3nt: TGTGCCAGCAGCTCAGGGAAGTTCTCTGGAAACACCATATATTTT
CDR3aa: CASSSGKFSGNTIYF

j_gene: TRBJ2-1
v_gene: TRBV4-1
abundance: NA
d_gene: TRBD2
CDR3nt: TGCGCCAGCAGCCCTATGACTAGCGGGAGGGCAAGGGAGCAGTTCTTC
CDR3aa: CASSPMTSGRAREQFF

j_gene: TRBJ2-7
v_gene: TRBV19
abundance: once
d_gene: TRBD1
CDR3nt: TGTGCCAGTAGTATATCCAGGGGGACAGGGAACGAGCAGTACTTC
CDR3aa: CASSISRGTGNEQYF

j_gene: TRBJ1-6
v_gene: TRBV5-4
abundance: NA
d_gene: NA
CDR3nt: TGTGCCAGCAGCCGGGAGGACTATTCACCCCTCCACTTT
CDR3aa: CASSREDYSPLHF

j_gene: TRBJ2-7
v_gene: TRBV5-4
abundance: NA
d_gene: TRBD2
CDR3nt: TGTGCCAGCAGCTTGGGGGCCCCCCGGACTAGCGGGGGCGAGCAGTACTTC
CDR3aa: CASSLGAPRTSGGEQYF

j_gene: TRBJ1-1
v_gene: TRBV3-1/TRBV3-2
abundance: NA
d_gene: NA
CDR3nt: TGTGCCAGCAGCCCAAGCGTCGGCGGCGGGCCCGTGAGAAGTGAAGCTTTCTTT
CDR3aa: CASSPSVGGGPVRSEAFF

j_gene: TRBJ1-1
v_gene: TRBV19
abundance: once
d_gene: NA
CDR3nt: TGTGCCAGTAGTACCAGCGGGGGTTGGGGTGCTGAAGCTTTCTTT
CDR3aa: CASSTSGGWGAEAFF

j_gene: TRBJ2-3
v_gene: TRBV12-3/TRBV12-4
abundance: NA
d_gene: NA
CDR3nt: TGTGCCAGCAGTTTTGGGGGCCAGGATACGCAGTATTTT
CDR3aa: CASSFGGQDTQYF

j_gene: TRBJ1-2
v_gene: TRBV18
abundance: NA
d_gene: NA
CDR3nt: TGTGCCAGCTCACCCACCCGGGCTAACTATGGCTACACCTTC
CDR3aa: CASSPTRANYGYTF

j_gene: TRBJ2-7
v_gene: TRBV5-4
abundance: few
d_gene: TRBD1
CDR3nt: TGTGCCAGCAGCCGGGGACAGGGTGCCTACGAGCAGTACTTC
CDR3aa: CASSRGQGAYEQYF

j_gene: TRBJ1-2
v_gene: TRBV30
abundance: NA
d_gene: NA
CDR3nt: TGTGCCTGGAATGGAGGGAACTATGGCTACACCTTC
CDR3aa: CAWNGGNYGYTF

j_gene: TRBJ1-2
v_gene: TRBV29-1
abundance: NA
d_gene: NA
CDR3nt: TGCAGCGTTGATTCAGGGAAATATGGCTACACCTTC
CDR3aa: CSVDSGKYGYTF

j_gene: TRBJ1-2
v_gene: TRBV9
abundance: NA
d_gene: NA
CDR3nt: TGTGCCAGCAGCGTAGACGGCGGAAGGACAGTGACCAACTATGGCTACACCTTC
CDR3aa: CASSVDGGRTVTNYGYTF

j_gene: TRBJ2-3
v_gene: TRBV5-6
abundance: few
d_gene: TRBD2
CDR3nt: TGTGCCAGCAGCTTGTTTGCGGGGGGGAGGACAGATACGCAGTATTTT
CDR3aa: CASSLFAGGRTDTQYF

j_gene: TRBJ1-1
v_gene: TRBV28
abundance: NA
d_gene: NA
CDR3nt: TGTGCCAGCAGTCCTGGAGGTAGAGGGCTCATGAACACTGAAGCTTTCTTT
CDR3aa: CASSPGGRGLMNTEAFF

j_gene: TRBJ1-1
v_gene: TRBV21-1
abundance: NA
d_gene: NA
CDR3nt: TGTGCCAGCAGCAAAGGAAGTTTGGACGGGGAGAACACTGAAGCTTTCTTT
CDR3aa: CASSKGSLDGENTEAFF

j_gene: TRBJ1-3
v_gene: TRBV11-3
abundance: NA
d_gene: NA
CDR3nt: TGTGCCAGCAGCTTACTCCCAGGGGCTGGAAACACCATATATTTT
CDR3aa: CASSLLPGAGNTIYF

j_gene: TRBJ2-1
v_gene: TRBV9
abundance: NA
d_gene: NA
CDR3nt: TGTGCCAGCAGCGTCGAACTACCCCCTCGGAAGCAGTTCTTC
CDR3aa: CASSVELPPRKQFF

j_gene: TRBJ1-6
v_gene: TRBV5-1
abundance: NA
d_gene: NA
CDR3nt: TGCGCCAGCAGCTTGGGGAGGGGTAATTCACCCCTCCACTTT
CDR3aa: CASSLGRGNSPLHF

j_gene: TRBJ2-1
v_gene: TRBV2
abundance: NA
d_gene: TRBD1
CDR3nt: TGTGCCAGCAGTGCCATCGGGACAGGGGCCCGTAATGAGCAGTTCTTC
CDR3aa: CASSAIGTGARNEQFF

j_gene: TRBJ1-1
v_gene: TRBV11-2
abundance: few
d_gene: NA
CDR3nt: TGTGCCAGCAGCTTGAGCCAACTACTTGAAGCTTTCTTT
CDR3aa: CASSLSQLLEAFF

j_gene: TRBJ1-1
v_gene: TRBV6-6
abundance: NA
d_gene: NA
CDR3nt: TGTGCCAGCAGTTACTCGGAGGGGAACACTGAAGCTTTCTTT
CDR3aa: CASSYSEGNTEAFF

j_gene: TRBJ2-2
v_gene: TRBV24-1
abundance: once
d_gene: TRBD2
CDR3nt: TGTGCCACCAGGGCGGGAGGGCTGTCCTCCGGGGAGCTGTTTTTT
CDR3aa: CATRAGGLSSGELFF

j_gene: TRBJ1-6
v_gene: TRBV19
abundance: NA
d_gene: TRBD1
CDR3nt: TGTGCCAGCTGGGACAGGCAAGATAATTCACCCCTCCACTTT
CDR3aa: CASWDRQDNSPLHF

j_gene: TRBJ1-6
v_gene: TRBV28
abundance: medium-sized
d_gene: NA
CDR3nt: TGTGCCAGCAGTTTCGTTCGGACAGATAATTCACCCCTCCACTTT
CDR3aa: CASSFVRTDNSPLHF

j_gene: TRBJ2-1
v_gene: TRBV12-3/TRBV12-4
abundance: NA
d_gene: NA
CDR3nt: TGTGCCAGCAGTAACCGTCGGTCAAATGAGCAGTTCTTC
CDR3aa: CASSNRRSNEQFF

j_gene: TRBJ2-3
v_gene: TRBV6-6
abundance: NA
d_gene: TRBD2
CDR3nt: TGTGCCAGCAGTCGAGGACTAGCGGGGGGTAGCACAGATACGCAGTATTTT
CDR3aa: CASSRGLAGGSTDTQYF

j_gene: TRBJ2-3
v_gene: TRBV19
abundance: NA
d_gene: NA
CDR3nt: TGTGCCAGTAGTATTTTTGAGGGAACAGATACGCAGTATTTT
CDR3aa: CASSIFEGTDTQYF